These 31 T cell receptor beta chains originate from one sample sequenced in a study of T cells in Graves' hyperthyroidism and ophthalmopathy. TCR beta CDR3 regions were amplified from RNA. A set of HTBI primers served as the primers for a first-round RT-PCR of the TCR CDR3. TCRdb fed the multiplex PCR reads into MiXCR, producing one record per CDR3 protein. The sample contains about 380,000 distinct CDR3 sequences, roughly 13% of which appear only once. What was sequenced was blood. The receptors here all came from a man aged 25-45 years with Graves' hyperthyroidism that later progressed to Graves' ophthalmopathy.

This clonotype was recorded many times. This chain uses TRBV12-3 or TRBV12-4 with TRBJ1-5; D may be TRBD1 (5 bases). The CDR3 sequence is 13 residues long. V was shortened by 3 bases and J by 9 bases, with 12 bases between the two germline ends. CDR3 sequence (DNA): TGTGCCAGCAGTTTGGAAAGGGACGGGCCCCAGCATTTT. Translation: CASSLERDGPQHF.

The chain links TRBV14 to TRBJ2-2, with TRBD2 matching 9 bases. V gave up 4 bases and J gave up 5 bases; unmatched junction bases: 14. The CDR3 is made up of 18 amino acids. Germline V lookup: CDR1 SGHDN, CDR2 FVKESK. The CDR3 DNA is TGTGCCAGCAGCCCCCGAGGGCGGGGGGGCCTATTTACCGGGGAGCTGTTTTTT. It codes for CASSPRGRGGLFTGELFF.

The rearrangement links TRBV6-1 to TRBJ1-4, with TRBD1 matching 7 bases. Germline values: CDR1 MNHNS, CDR2 SASEGT. V lost 6 bases and J lost 8; bases outside the gene matches: 9. This CDR3 spans 14 amino acids. This chain's CDR3 is CASSGTAPKEKLFF. The CDR3 DNA reads as TGTGCCAGCAGCGGGACAGCTCCGAAGGAAAAACTGTTTTTT.

This clonotype was seen a single time. This chain joins TRBV18 and TRBJ2-3; D is ambiguous. The length of the CDR3 is 15 residues. The V gene's germline CDR1 is KGHSH and CDR2 LQKENI. V lost 3 bases and J 5 bases, leaving 15 bases between the germline ends. The CDR3 loop is CASSPSWTRGDTQYF. Written as DNA, the CDR3 is TGTGCCAGCTCACCCTCTTGGACCCGAGGAGATACGCAGTATTTT.

At least ten counts were recorded for this clonotype. This sequence joins TRBV5-1 and TRBJ2-7; 8 bases are a match to TRBD1. The CDR3 has 14 residues. Germline V gene data show CDR1 as SGHRS and CDR2 as YFSETQ. The ends lost 4 bases at V and 3 bases at J; junction bases unmatched: 6. The CDR3 nucleotides are TGCGCCAGCAGCCGTTCTGGACAGGGCTACGAGCAGTACTTC. Translating it yields CASSRSGQGYEQYF. Supplemented by reference TRBV5-1 and TRBJ2-7, the full variable domain reads KAGVTQTPRYLIKTRGQQVTLSCSPISGHRSVSWYQQTPGQGLQFLFEYFSETQRNKGNFPGRFSGRQFSNSRSEMNVSTLELGDSALYLCASSRSGQGYEQYFGPGTRLTVT.

This clonotype was counted ten times or more. The rearrangement uses TRBV12-5 and TRBJ2-1; TRBD1 agrees at 11 bases. Losses at the gene ends were 0 bases for V and 6 bases for J; bases not matched to a gene: 4. CDR1 is LGHNT, CDR2 FRNRAP, per germline. The CDR3 runs 16 residues. The CDR3 DNA is TGTGCTAGTGGTTTGGTCTTGGGGACAGGGGGCAATGAGCAGTTCTTC. Its protein product is CASGLVLGTGGNEQFF.

The CDR3 region has the DNA TGTGCCAGCAGCTTAGCAGGCTACAACTCCTACGAGCAGTACTTC. It encodes CASSLAGYNSYEQYF. V is TRBV7-9 and J is TRBJ2-7; D gene unclear. The CDR3 covers 15 residues. The V and J ends lost 0 bases and 0 bases respectively, with 9 bases between them. The germline CDR1 and CDR2 sequences are SEHNR and FQNEAQ (reference sequence).

The chain couples TRBV9 to TRBJ2-1; the match to TRBD2 covers 7 bases. The ends lost 0 bases at V and 3 bases at J; junction bases unmatched: 6. The CDR3 loop spans 16 amino acids. Germline assignment: CDR1 SGDLS and CDR2 YYNGEE. The DNA for the CDR3 is TGTGCCAGCAGCGTAGAGGGAGCGGGGCTCTACAATGAGCAGTTCTTC. This codes for CASSVEGAGLYNEQFF.

This clonotype was picked up many times. The J gene is TRBJ2-5, the V gene TRBV27; D perhaps matches TRBD1 (5 bases). The CDR3 is made up of 16 amino acids. CDR1 MNHEY and CDR2 SMNVEV come from the germline V gene (reference sequence). The ends were cut back, 5 bases at V and 9 bases at J, with 25 bases in the middle. The CDR3 reads CASSISPTRGIGAQYF. The CDR3 nucleotides read TGTGCCAGCAGTATCTCACCGACAAGGGGCATTGGGGCCCAGTACTTC.

This clonotype was seen only a few times. The chain uses TRBV5-1 and TRBJ2-2; TRBD2 is a possible D gene (7 bases). The CDR3 sequence is 14 residues long. CDR1 and CDR2 (germline): SGHRS, YFSETQ. Trimming took 4 bases from V and 6 from J, leaving 13 bases between them. The CDR3 here is CASSLEGGPGELFF. CDR3 nucleotides: TGCGCCAGCAGCCTGGAGGGGGGGCCCGGGGAGCTGTTTTTT.

This clonotype was seen repeatedly, ten times or more. The chain links TRBV28 to TRBJ2-1; 7 bases map to TRBD1. The CDR3 is 15 amino acids. CDR1 is MDHEN, CDR2 SYDVKM, per germline. Losses at the gene ends were 7 bases for V and 7 bases for J; bases not matched to a gene: 13. CDR3 bases: TGTGCCAGCACACCTCACAGGGGCGGAATGAATGAGCAGTTCTTC. Protein sequence: CASTPHRGGMNEQFF.

This clonotype was seen repeatedly, ten times or more. This chain uses TRBV12-3 or TRBV12-4 with TRBJ2-5; D is unresolved. The end of the DNA aligns better with TRBJ2-3, so the J call may be wrong. The CDR3 is 12 amino acids. The CDR3 loop reads CASSLPGETQYF. The CDR3 DNA is TGTGCCAGCAGTTTACCCGGTGAGACGCAGTATTTT.

This sequence joins TRBV10-3 and TRBJ1-2; weak D call: TRBD1 (6 bases). The germline V gene has CDR1 ENHRY and CDR2 SYGVKD. The CDR3 sequence is 17 residues long. V was pared by 7 bases and J by 7 bases, with 28 bases between. The CDR3 loop reads CAINRGPDFTRSPGYTF. The CDR3 nucleotides are TGTGCCATCAACCGGGGGCCGGATTTTACCCGATCGCCTGGCTACACCTTC.

This clonotype was picked up many times. This rearrangement joins TRBV6-5 to TRBJ1-2; maybe TRBD1 (6 bases). The CDR3 length is 14 residues. The germline V gene encodes CDR1 MNHEY and CDR2 SVGAGI. The V and J ends lost 2 bases and 7 bases respectively, with 14 bases between them. CDR3 in amino acids: CASSYTSTGSGYTF. CDR3 in DNA: TGTGCCAGCAGTTACACCTCGACAGGCTCTGGCTACACCTTC.

This clonotype was seen at least ten times. The J gene is TRBJ1-2, the V gene TRBV12-3 or TRBV12-4; D uncertain. The CDR3 covers 13 residues. V was trimmed by 6 bases and J by 5 bases, leaving 13 bases between them. In DNA, the CDR3 is TGTGCCAGCAGCCCTTTACGACTGTATGGCTACACCTTC. This sequence encodes CASSPLRLYGYTF.

At least ten counts were recorded for this clonotype. The rearrangement links TRBV11-3 to TRBJ1-2, with D hard to call. Germline-derived CDR1 and CDR2 are SGHNT and YENEEA. V lost 1 base to trimming and J lost 1 base, with 7 bases between them. The CDR3 totals 14 residues. In DNA form, the CDR3 reads TGTGCCAGCAGCTTAGGTGCTCTTAACTATGGCTACACCTTC. It is translated as CASSLGALNYGYTF.

This clonotype was seen at least ten times. The chain uses TRBV7-9 and TRBJ2-5; 7 nucleotides line up with TRBD1. The CDR3 is 16 amino acids. J lost 3 bases, V lost 4 bases, and 11 bases had no gene match. Looked up from germline, CDR1 is SEHNR and CDR2 is FQNEAQ (reference sequence). The CDR3: CASSSRPKGQKETQYF. CDR3 sequence (DNA): TGTGCCAGCAGCTCTAGACCTAAGGGACAGAAAGAGACCCAGTACTTC.

A few counts support this clonotype. The chain couples TRBV20-1 to TRBJ1-1, with unresolved D. The CDR3 totals 15 residues. V was pared by 6 bases and J by 1 base, with 18 bases between. From germline, CDR1 is DFQATT and CDR2 SNEGSKA (reference sequence). The CDR3 sequence: CSAYDLESSNTEAFF. The CDR3 bases are TGCAGTGCCTATGACTTGGAATCTTCGAACACTGAAGCTTTCTTT.

The table lists this clonotype with many counts. The V and J genes are TRBV20-1 and TRBJ2-7; no definite D call. The CDR3 has 14 residues. Germline-derived CDR1 and CDR2 are DFQATT and SNEGSKA (reference sequence). Trimming removed 3 bases at V and 4 bases at J, with 16 bases between. CDR3 DNA sequence: TGCAGTGCTAGCAATAGGATCGGCGGATACGAGCAGTACTTC. Encoded protein: CSASNRIGGYEQYF.

This clonotype has ten or more counts. The chain links TRBV9 to TRBJ1-2, with 10 bases matching TRBD1. The CDR3 loop spans 14 amino acids. The J segment lost 5 bases and the V segment lost 3 bases, leaving 4 bases of the junction unmatched. Germline V lookup: CDR1 SGDLS, CDR2 YYNGEE. The CDR3 protein is CASSGGTGDYGYTF. The DNA for the CDR3 is TGTGCCAGCAGCGGGGGGACAGGGGATTATGGCTACACCTTC.

This clonotype was detected only a few times. The V call is TRBV9, the J call TRBJ2-5; TRBD2 matches 7 bases. Germline CDR1 is SGDLS and CDR2 is YYNGEE. V lost 0 bases, J lost 5 bases, and 13 bases stayed unmatched. This CDR3 has 17 amino acids. DNA for the CDR3: TGTGCCAGCAGCGTAGGGGGAGGGAGGCAAACATGGGAGACCCAGTACTTC. Translated: CASSVGGGRQTWETQYF. The full variable domain, rest sourced from reference TRBV9 and TRBJ2-5, is DSGVTQTPKHLITATGQRVTLRCSPRSGDLSVYWYQQSLDQGLQFLIQYYNGEERAKGNILERFSAQQFPDLHSELNLSSLELGDSALYFCASSVGGGRQTWETQYFGPGTRLLVL.

The sample holds many counts of this clonotype. The chain recombines TRBV12-3 or TRBV12-4 with TRBJ1-6; D is unresolved. There are 14 residues in the CDR3. Trimming cost V 3 bases and J 6 bases, with 9 bases left between them. The CDR3 region has the DNA TGTGCCAGCAGTTTCTCGACAAGTAATTCACCCCTCCACTTT. Translating gives CASSFSTSNSPLHF.

The genes are TRBV6-5 and TRBJ2-2; either TRBD1 or TRBD2 may supply D (5 bases each). This CDR3 is 15 amino acids long. Looked up from germline, CDR1 is MNHEY and CDR2 is SVGAGI. Trimming left V 2 bases short and J 4 bases short, with 11 bases between. Here the CDR3 reads CASSYGTVGTGELFF. The CDR3 DNA reads as TGTGCCAGCAGTTACGGGACGGTCGGCACCGGGGAGCTGTTTTTT.

This clonotype was observed many times. This chain uses TRBV7-2 with TRBJ2-5, with D perhaps matching TRBD1 or TRBD2 (5 bases each). The V end lost 5 bases, the J end lost 2 bases, and 12 bases lay between the germline ends. The germline gives CDR1 SGHTA, CDR2 FQGNSA. The CDR3 has 14 amino acids. CDR3 sequence reads: CASSPGTDQETQYF. The DNA for the CDR3 is TGTGCCAGCAGCCCCGGGACCGATCAAGAGACCCAGTACTTC.

This clonotype was observed at least ten times. The chain joins TRBV7-2 to TRBJ1-1; 9 bases line up with TRBD1. Per germline, CDR1 SGHTA and CDR2 FQGNSA. Trimming took 4 bases from V and 0 from J; bases not matched to a gene: 12. The CDR3 runs 18 residues. CDR3: CASSWSRTGEIMNTEAFF. In DNA, the CDR3 is TGTGCCAGCAGCTGGAGCCGGACAGGGGAAATTATGAACACTGAAGCTTTCTTT.

This clonotype occurred many times. Here the CDR3 DNA reads TGTGCCAGCTCACCACGACAGGGTGACACCGGGGAGCTGTTTTTT. It is translated as CASSPRQGDTGELFF. The rearrangement uses TRBV18 and TRBJ2-2, with 7 positions matching TRBD1. Looked up from germline, CDR1 is KGHSH and CDR2 is LQKENI. The trim removed 1 base at V and 3 bases at J, leaving 2 bases unmatched. CDR3 length: 15 amino acids. Supplemented by reference TRBV18 and TRBJ2-2, the full variable domain reads NAGVMQNPRHLVRRRGQEARLRCSPMKGHSHVYWYRQLPEEGLKFMVYLQKENIIDESGMPKERFSAEFPKEGPSILRIQQVVRGDSAAYFCASSPRQGDTGELFFGEGSRLTVL.

In this sample, this clonotype turned up a few times. At one end the junction does not follow the germline gene, possibly because of a read error. CDR3 sequence: CANSKRTNGNRPQHF. The CDR3 nucleotides are TGTGCCAACAGCAAGCGTACTAATGGCAATCGGCCCCAGCATTTT. The chain employs TRBV6-1 and TRBJ1-5; D is unclear. The CDR3 is 15 amino acids. Per germline, CDR1 MNHNS and CDR2 SASEGT.

V is TRBV7-9 and J is TRBJ1-2; 7 bases map to TRBD1. The germline CDR1 and CDR2 sequences are SEHNR and FQNEAQ (reference sequence). V shed 6 bases, J shed 8 bases, and the junction held 9 bases outside the gene matches. CDR3 size: 13 residues. The CDR3, as DNA: TGTGCCAGCAGTCGACCGGGGGACAGAGGCTACACCTTC. It specifies CASSRPGDRGYTF.

The CDR3 sequence is CAISSRDPHQNSGNTIYF. DNA of the CDR3: TGTGCCATCAGTTCCCGGGACCCACACCAAAACTCTGGAAACACCATATATTTT. J is TRBJ1-3 and V is TRBV10-3, with TRBD1 as a possible D gene (5 bases). This CDR3 has 18 residues. V lost 5 bases to trimming and J lost 0 bases, with 20 bases between them. From germline, CDR1 is ENHRY and CDR2 SYGVKD.

This clonotype was detected ten times or more. The gene calls are TRBV6-1 and TRBJ1-2; tentative D call: TRBD1 (6 bases). Germline CDR1 is MNHNS and CDR2 is SASEGT. V dropped 1 base and J dropped 4 bases, with 10 bases sitting between them. CDR3 size: 14 residues. CDR3 amino acids: CASSEGGPLYGYTF. In nucleotides, the CDR3 is TGTGCCAGCAGTGAAGGGGGGCCCCTCTATGGCTACACCTTC.

There are a few counts of this clonotype. The V call is TRBV4-1, the J call TRBJ2-1; 10 bases are shared with TRBD2. The V segment lost 2 bases and the J segment 0 bases; nucleotides outside the gene matches: 7. From germline, CDR1 is MGHRA and CDR2 YSYEKL. The CDR3 is made up of 18 amino acids. The CDR3 DNA reads as TGCGCCAGCAGCCAAAAAGCGGGGGGGGTAAGCTCCTACAATGAGCAGTTCTTC. Its translation: CASSQKAGGVSSYNEQFF.